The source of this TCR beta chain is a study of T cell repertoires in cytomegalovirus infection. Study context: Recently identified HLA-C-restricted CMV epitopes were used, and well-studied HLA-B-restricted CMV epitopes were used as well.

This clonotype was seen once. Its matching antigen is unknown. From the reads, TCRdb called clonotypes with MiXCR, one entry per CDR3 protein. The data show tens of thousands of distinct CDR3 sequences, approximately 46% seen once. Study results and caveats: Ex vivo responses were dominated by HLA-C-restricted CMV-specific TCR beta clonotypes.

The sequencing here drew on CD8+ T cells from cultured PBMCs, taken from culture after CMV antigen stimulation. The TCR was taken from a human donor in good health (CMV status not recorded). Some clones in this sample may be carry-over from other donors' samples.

The CDR3 bases are TGTGCCAGCAGCTTCTCAACGAGCTCTGGAAACACCATATATTTT. Amino acid sequence: CASSFSTSSGNTIYF. The V and J genes are TRBV7-8 and TRBJ1-3; D gene ambiguous. V was shortened by 3 bases and J by 0 bases, with 9 bases between the two germline ends. Germline V CDR1 and CDR2: SGHVS, FQNEAQ. The CDR3 has 15 amino acids.